These 24 T cell receptor beta chains came from one sample sequenced in a study of vaccination effects on CD4 cells after COVID-19. With the ViraFEST assay, the study expanded antigen-specific CD4+ T cells using viral peptide pools, then sequenced them. Upon completion of about ten days in culture, CD4+ T cells were isolated. Vaccination of participants consisted of two doses of either the BNT162b2 or mRNA-1273 vaccine. No antigen has been assigned to these receptors. Only in-frame clones appear in the TCRdb table, and some are missing; sequencing was by immunoSEQ multiplex PCR. The sample includes fewer than 35,000 clones, 75% to 90% of them seen just once. Sample: CD4+ T cells from PBMCs cultured with SARS-CoV-2 spike peptides, taken after COVID-19 vaccination. The receptor set was obtained from a human donor who received a COVID-19 vaccine. Some clones in this sample may be carry-over from other donors' samples.

This sequence joins TRBV6-5 and TRBJ1-5, with a tentative D call TRBD1 (5 bases). CDR3 length: 14 amino acids. Germline values: CDR1 MNHEY, CDR2 SVGAGI. Trimming pared 5 bases from V and 9 bases from J, leaving 17 bases between. CDR3 bases: TGTGCCAGCAGTCGCAAGGAGGGGAGTTGGCCCCAGCATTTT. It translates to CASSRKEGSWPQHF.

J is TRBJ2-5 and V is TRBV4-1, with 10 bases matching TRBD1. The CDR3 extends over 15 amino acids. V lost 5 bases to trimming and J lost 5 bases; unmatched junction nucleotides: 8. Germline-derived CDR1 and CDR2 are MGHRA and YSYEKL. CDR3 sequence reads: CASSYPTGGAETQYF. The CDR3 region has the DNA TGCGCCAGCAGCTATCCGACAGGGGGCGCGGAGACCCAGTACTTC.

The CDR3 loop is CASSSLSGSYKNEQFF. The CDR3 DNA reads TGTGCCAGTAGTTCTCTTAGCGGGAGTTACAAAAATGAGCAGTTCTTC. V usage is TRBV19 and J usage is TRBJ2-1, with 9 bases fitting TRBD2. The V gene's germline CDR1 is LNHDA and CDR2 SQIVND (reference sequence). This CDR3 spans 16 amino acids. V was clipped by 5 bases and J by 7 bases; unmatched bases: 12.

This clone was counted a few times. For the CDR3, the DNA is TGTGCCACCAGTGATGGACAGGGAGGTTCGGGGGAGACCCAGTACTTC. It translates to CATSDGQGGSGETQYF. The chain has TRBV24-1 and TRBJ2-5; 8 bases are shared with TRBD1. Trimming at V came to 3 bases and at J to 5 bases, leaving 10 bases not matched to a gene. CDR1 is KGHDR and CDR2 is SFDVKD in the germline V gene. The CDR3 spans 16 residues.

This chain uses TRBV7-9 with TRBJ2-7; 7 bases match TRBD1. CDR3 size: 13 residues. The V segment lost 1 base and the J segment 7 bases; nucleotides outside the gene matches: 4. Germline CDR1 and CDR2: SEHNR and FQNEAQ (reference sequence). The CDR3 loop is CASSLVDRLEQYV. CDR3 nucleotides: TGTGCCAGCAGCTTAGTGGACAGGTTAGAGCAGTACGTC.

This chain joins TRBV3-1 (or the pseudogene TRBV3-2) and TRBJ1-5; D unresolved. The CDR3 loop spans 13 amino acids. Looked up from germline, CDR1 is LGHDT and CDR2 is YNNKEL (reference sequence). Trimming removed 4 bases at V and 2 bases at J, with 6 bases between. CDR3 protein: CASSLTRNQPQHF. The CDR3 DNA reads as TGTGCCAGCAGCCTGACGCGCAATCAGCCCCAGCATTTT.

This clone is deemed large. V is TRBV9 and J is TRBJ2-3; D gene unclear. Trimming removed 0 bases from V and 3 bases from J, with 14 bases in between. The germline V gene has CDR1 SGDLS and CDR2 YYNGEE. The CDR3 loop spans 16 amino acids. Here the CDR3 DNA reads TGTGCCAGCAGCGTAGTGGATTTGGCAGATACAGATACGCAGTATTTT. Translation gives CASSVVDLADTDTQYF.

This chain links TRBV5-3 with TRBJ1-2; no definite D call. TRBV5-3 is treated as an ORF (open reading frame) with a function not yet certain. Trimming removed 1 base at V and 4 bases at J, with 11 bases between. The CDR3 is made up of 14 amino acids. The CDR3 DNA follows: TGTGCCAGAAGCTTGTTCCCACACCTCTATGGCTACACCTTC. It yields the protein CARSLFPHLYGYTF.

The chain has TRBV6-5 and TRBJ2-3, with TRBD1 identical over 8 bases. V gave up 4 bases and J gave up 1 base; unmatched junction bases: 4. CDR3 length: 15 amino acids. Germline CDR1 reads MNHEY; CDR2 reads SVGAGI. The CDR3 nucleotides are TGTGCCAGCAGTTCCCAGGGGGCTGGCACAGATACGCAGTATTTT. Translation gives CASSSQGAGTDTQYF.

The rearrangement uses TRBV15 and TRBJ1-4; a possible D gene is TRBD1 (6 bases). V was clipped by 0 bases and J by 8 bases, with 16 bases between them. The CDR3 length is 16 residues. CDR1 is LNHNV, CDR2 YYDKDF, per germline (reference sequence). The CDR3 coding sequence is TGTGCCACCAGCAGAGATGGGCGCAGGGGACAAGAAAAACTGTTTTTT. Translation: CATSRDGRRGQEKLFF.

This sequence joins TRBV4-1 and TRBJ1-2, with D possibly matching TRBD1 (6 bases). Germline lookup yields CDR1 MGHRA and CDR2 YSYEKL. Deletions cut 0 bases from V and 5 bases from J, with 13 bases between. The CDR3 has 15 amino acids. The chain's CDR3 is CASSQEGRGRYGYTF. The CDR3 region has the DNA TGCGCCAGCAGCCAAGAAGGCAGGGGCCGGTATGGCTACACCTTC.

The rearrangement links TRBV5-1 to TRBJ2-3, with D possibly TRBD1 on 6 matching bases. Per the germline V gene, CDR1 is SGHRS and CDR2 is YFSETQ. The CDR3 is made up of 13 amino acids. V was shortened by 4 bases and J by 6 bases, with 12 bases between the two germline ends. The CDR3 region is CASSARGGDTQYF. The CDR3 DNA follows: TGCGCCAGCAGCGCCAGGGGTGGGGATACGCAGTATTTT.

The V call is TRBV5-4, the J call TRBJ2-1; no clear D. Germline V gene sequence: CDR1 SGHNT, CDR2 YYREEE (reference sequence). The CDR3 has 13 amino acids. Between the trimmed V and J ends, which lost 4 bases and 4 bases, there was a span of 9 bases. CDR3 nucleotides: TGTGCCAGCAGCCTGGTCGGGTACAATGAGCAGTTCTTC. Translating gives CASSLVGYNEQFF.

This clone was counted a single time. The gene calls are TRBV5-1 and TRBJ2-1, with TRBD1 as a possible D gene (5 bases). V lost 6 bases, J lost 0 bases, and 19 bases lay in between. The CDR3 is made up of 17 amino acids. Germline V CDR1 and CDR2: SGHRS, YFSETQ. The CDR3 is CASNRDSNPISYNEQFF. DNA for the CDR3: TGCGCCAGCAATCGCGACAGTAACCCCATCTCCTACAATGAGCAGTTCTTC.

CDR3 residues: CASSSGTSGNTGELFF. CDR3 DNA sequence: TGTGCCAGCAGCTCCGGGACTAGCGGTAACACCGGGGAGCTGTTTTTT. The chain combines TRBV5-4 with TRBJ2-2; TRBD2 matches 11 bases. CDR1 is SGHNT and CDR2 is YYREEE in the germline V gene (reference sequence). V lost 3 bases, J lost 2 bases, and 3 bases stayed unmatched. This CDR3 has 16 residues.

The chain joins TRBV9 to TRBJ2-1, with D tentatively TRBD2 (7 bases). There are 15 residues in the CDR3. Trimming removed 0 bases at V and 3 bases at J, with 10 bases between. Per germline, CDR1 SGDLS and CDR2 YYNGEE. For the CDR3, the DNA is TGTGCCAGCAGCGTAGGGGGGGGCTTCTACAATGAGCAGTTCTTC. Its protein product is CASSVGGGFYNEQFF.

The chain joins TRBV4-1 to TRBJ1-2; TRBD1 matches 7 bases. The CDR3 has 16 residues. Germline V gene sequence: CDR1 MGHRA, CDR2 YSYEKL. J lost 0 bases, V lost 4 bases, and 8 bases had no gene match. The CDR3 coding sequence is TGCGCCAGCAGCCCTCAAGGGACAGAAGCTAACTATGGCTACACCTTC. Amino acid sequence: CASSPQGTEANYGYTF.

The chain combines TRBV5-6 with TRBJ1-4; the match to TRBD1 covers 11 bases. The CDR3 length is 14 residues. V lost 4 bases, J lost 8 bases, and 4 bases stayed unmatched. Germline CDR1 reads SGHDT; CDR2 reads YYEEEE. The CDR3 spells CASSRRDRGEKLFF. CDR3 sequence (DNA): TGTGCCAGCAGCCGGAGGGACAGGGGGGAAAAACTGTTTTTT.

The rearrangement joins TRBV11-2 to TRBJ1-2; 12 positions agree with TRBD1. The CDR3 covers 14 residues. V dropped 5 bases and J dropped 6; count of bases not matched to a gene: 4. The germline V gene encodes CDR1 SGHAT and CDR2 FQNNGV. CDR3 sequence: CASSQGQGANGYTF. The CDR3 bases are TGTGCCAGCAGCCAGGGACAGGGGGCCAATGGCTACACCTTC.

The gene calls are TRBV24-1 and TRBJ1-2, with a weak D call TRBD1 (5 bases). The CDR3 has 14 residues. Germline CDR1 reads KGHDR; CDR2 reads SFDVKD. The V and J ends lost 4 bases and 7 bases respectively, with 15 bases between them. Here the CDR3 reads CATSDRQRLGGYTF. The CDR3 coding sequence is TGTGCCACCAGTGACCGACAGCGCCTCGGTGGCTACACCTTC.

The chain links TRBV4-3 to TRBJ1-2, with TRBD1 matching 7 bases. This CDR3 has 15 residues. V lost 5 bases, J lost 4 bases, and 10 bases stayed unmatched. Germline V gene lookup returns CDR1 LGHNA and CDR2 YSLEER. CDR3: CASSSLAGGGYGYTF. The CDR3 nucleotides read TGCGCCAGCAGCTCTCTGGCAGGGGGAGGCTATGGCTACACCTTC.

V and J are TRBV18 and TRBJ1-3; no clear D. This CDR3 is built from 15 residues. Germline CDR1 and CDR2: KGHSH and LQKENI. The ends were cut back, 3 bases at V and 0 bases at J, with 9 bases in the middle. Here the CDR3 reads CASSPEPGSGNTIYF. CDR3 DNA sequence: TGTGCCAGCTCACCTGAACCCGGCTCTGGAAACACCATATATTTT.

This clone came up a few times. The chain is built from TRBV11-2 and TRBJ2-2; 7 nucleotides match TRBD1. From germline, CDR1 is SGHAT and CDR2 FQNNGV. The V and J ends lost 5 bases and 0 bases, in that order; junction bases with no gene match: 6. The CDR3 runs to 16 residues. The CDR3 nucleotides read TGTGCCAGCAGCGAAAGACAGGGAACGAACACCGGGGAGCTGTTTTTT. It is translated as CASSERQGTNTGELFF. Drawing the rest from reference TRBV11-2 and TRBJ2-2, the complete variable domain is EAGVAQSPRYKIIEKRQSVAFWCNPISGHATLYWYQQILGQGPKLLIQFQNNGVVDDSQLPKDRFSAERLKGVDSTLKIQPAKLEDSAVYLCASSERQGTNTGELFFGEGSRLTVL.

The V and J genes are TRBV11-2 and TRBJ1-2, with D possibly being TRBD1 (6 bases). The CDR3 has 15 amino acids. Germline V CDR1 and CDR2: SGHAT, FQNNGV. Trimming took 4 bases from V and 0 from J, leaving 12 bases between them. The CDR3 is CASSSTDRTNYGYTF. The CDR3 bases are TGTGCCAGCAGCTCAACAGACAGGACTAACTATGGCTACACCTTC. Looking up the rest from reference TRBV11-2 and TRBJ1-2 gives the full variable domain: EAGVAQSPRYKIIEKRQSVAFWCNPISGHATLYWYQQILGQGPKLLIQFQNNGVVDDSQLPKDRFSAERLKGVDSTLKIQPAKLEDSAVYLCASSSTDRTNYGYTFGSGTRLTVV.